A selection of T cell receptor beta chains follows, all from one sample in a study of OX40 agonist ivuxolimab in advanced cancers. Profiling relied on immunoSEQ multiplex PCR, and the TCRdb table lists in-frame clones only, not all of them. The repertoire holds around 46,000 clones, with about 89% as singletons. Here the sequenced sample was CD4+ or CD8+ T cells sorted from blood, taken in a trial of the OX40 agonist ivuxolimab. All receptors derive from an adult with an advanced solid tumor such as melanoma, head and neck, liver or kidney cancer. Each CDR3 is given with its conserved first and last residue. D genes are given only for firm matches. Size is omitted from some rows. Given values are once, few, many or a class for expanded clones.

TRBV19	-	-	15	TRBJ1-5	TGTGCCAGCAGTTTATTGACAGGCCCCAATCAGCCCCAGCATTTT	CASSLLTGPNQPQHF
TRBV6-1	-	-	14	TRBJ2-7	TGTGCCAACTCACAGGGGAGGGGAAACTACGAGCAGTACTTC	CANSQGRGNYEQYF
TRBV5-1	TRBD1	-	16	TRBJ2-7	TGCGCCAGCAGCCCCTACCGGGACAGCAGCTCCTACGAGCAGTACTTC	CASSPYRDSSSYEQYF
TRBV7-9	-	-	15	TRBJ2-1	TGTGCCAGCAGCTTAGTCCTGGGAAACTACAATGAGCAGTTCTTC	CASSLVLGNYNEQFF
TRBV28	-	-	15	TRBJ2-5	TGTGCCAGCAGTCCCCTGATGGGGCTGGGAGAGACCCAGTACTTC	CASSPLMGLGETQYF
TRBV28	-	-	13	TRBJ1-5	TGTGCCAGCAGTTTTGGGAATCGCCAGCCCCAGCATTTT	CASSFGNRQPQHF
TRBV6-1	-	-	13	TRBJ1-5	TGTGCCAGCAGGGGAATGGGCACCGGTACCCAGCATTTT	CASRGMGTGTQHF
TRBV6-6	-	-	13	TRBJ1-1	TGTGCCAGCAGTTATCGGCTGGGGGTTGAAGCTTTCTTT	CASSYRLGVEAFF
TRBV9	-	-	12	TRBJ2-2	TGTGCCAGCAGCACACGAAGCGGGGAGCTGTTTTTT	CASSTRSGELFF
TRBV27	-	-	15	TRBJ2-5	TGTGCCAGCAGGTTACAGGGAAGCGGGTTTGAGACCCAGTACTTC	CASRLQGSGFETQYF
TRBV14	-	-	18	TRBJ2-1	TGTGCCAGCAGCCAATGCGGCGGGTGTTCGGGACGCATCAATGAGCAGTTCTTC	CASSQCGGCSGRINEQFF
TRBV7-9	-	-	14	TRBJ2-3	TGTGCCAGCACCCGGGGTCGCGGGGCAGATACGCAGTATTTT	CASTRGRGADTQYF
TRBV19	TRBD1	few	13	TRBJ1-5	TGTGCCAGTATACAGGGGGCAAATCAGCCCCAGCATTTT	CASIQGANQPQHF
TRBV25-1	TRBD1	once	18	TRBJ1-1	TGTGCCAGCAGTGAAAGTGAGAGGTGGGGGACAGGGAACACTGAAGCTTTCTTT	CASSESERWGTGNTEAFF
TRBV12-5	-	-	15	TRBJ2-1	TGTGCTAGTGGTTTGGGGGCAGGGGCGTTGGGTGAGCAGTTCTTC	CASGLGAGALGEQFF
TRBV12-5	-	-	14	TRBJ2-7	TGTGCTAGTGACTCAAAATCAGGGACGTACGAGCAGTACTTC	CASDSKSGTYEQYF
TRBV9	-	once	13	TRBJ2-7	TGTGCCAGCAGCCTAACTCGTGGGGGCGAGCAGTACTTC	CASSLTRGGEQYF
TRBV27	-	-	14	TRBJ1-1	TGTGCCAGCAGTTTATACGAAACCGTCACTGAAGCTTTCTTT	CASSLYETVTEAFF
TRBV13	TRBD2	-	15	TRBJ2-7	TGTGCCAGCAGCCCGGGGGGACTAGCAGGATGGGAGCAGTACTTC	CASSPGGLAGWEQYF
TRBV4-3	TRBD2	-	15	TRBJ2-3	TGCGCCAGCAGTCCGACTAGCGGGAGCTCAGATACGCAGTATTTT	CASSPTSGSSDTQYF
TRBV4-3	-	-	13	TRBJ1-2	TGCGCCAGCAGCCAAGTGAGGGACTATGGCTACACCTTC	CASSQVRDYGYTF
TRBV5-1	-	-	17	TRBJ1-4	TGCGCCAGCAGCTTGGGGCGGGTTCCAGCAACTAATGAAAAACTGTTTTTT	CASSLGRVPATNEKLFF
TRBV9	-	-	14	TRBJ2-1	TGTGCCAGCAGCGCTGGGATTTCTTACAATGAGCAGTTCTTC	CASSAGISYNEQFF
TRBV14	-	-	15	TRBJ1-6	TGTGCCAGCGGCCAAGATATCGGGATTAATTCACCCCTCCACTTT	CASGQDIGINSPLHF
TRBV19	TRBD2	-	15	TRBJ2-7	TGTGCCAGTAGTACTAGCGGGAGGGCCTTCTACGAGCAGTACTTC	CASSTSGRAFYEQYF
TRBV7-9	-	-	12	TRBJ2-7	TGTGCCAGCAGCTTAGATCCCTACGAGCAGTACTTC	CASSLDPYEQYF
TRBV6-6	-	-	15	TRBJ2-6	TGTGCCAGCATCAAATGGATCTCTGGGGCCAACGTCCTGACTTTC	CASIKWISGANVLTF